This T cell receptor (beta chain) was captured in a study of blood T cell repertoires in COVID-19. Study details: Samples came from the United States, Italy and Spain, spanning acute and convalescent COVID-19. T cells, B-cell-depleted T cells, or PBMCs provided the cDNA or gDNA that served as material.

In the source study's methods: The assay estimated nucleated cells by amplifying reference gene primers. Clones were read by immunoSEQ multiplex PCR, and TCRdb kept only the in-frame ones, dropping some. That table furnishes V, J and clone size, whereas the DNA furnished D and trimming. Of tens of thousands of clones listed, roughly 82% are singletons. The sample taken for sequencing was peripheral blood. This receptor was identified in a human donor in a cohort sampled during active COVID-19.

This chain's CDR3 is CASSRSGGAPEQFF. Here the CDR3 DNA reads TGTGCCAGCAGCCGGAGCGGGGGGGCCCCCGAGCAGTTCTTC. The V call is TRBV7-9, the J call TRBJ2-1; 10 bases align to TRBD2. The V gene end was trimmed by 5 bases and the J gene end by 10 bases; junction bases not matched to a gene: 8. There are 14 residues in the CDR3. Germline CDR1 SEHNR, CDR2 FQNEAQ (reference sequence).